This TCR beta chain was identified during a study of CD8 T cells in ankylosing spondylitis (dated by TCRdb to between 2016 and 2019). The study in broad terms: The study profiled T cell receptor beta repertoires in healthy donors and ankylosing spondylitis patients to find disease-linked TCR variants. The full study cohort comprised 25 ankylosing spondylitis patients and over 95 healthy donors. Peripheral blood was sampled, and synovial fluid was additionally collected from ankylosing spondylitis patients.

Sequencer: Illumina HiSeq 2500. Quantitative 5'-RACE with molecular barcodes was used to prepare TCR beta libraries. The study's own analysis went as follows. To identify disease-linked TCR variants, a new computational method was used, one built on a probabilistic model of VDJ rearrangement. TCRdb passed the public sequencing reads through fastp at Q25 and MiXCR, retaining productive beta sequences. Each entry is one CDR3 protein sequence, shown with its most common DNA and genes. None of the V and J calls come from the authors' own analysis; TCRdb made them. This sample has around 250,000 distinct CDR3 sequences in its table, and over 8.5% of those were observed once. The ten largest make up 5.5% to 8% of the sample. This clonotype was seen many times. Its target antigen remains unknown. Base quality data are lacking; no much larger clone is found one base away. The germline V gene sets CDR1 to ENHRY and CDR2 to SYGVKD. V is pruned by 4 bases and J by 6 bases, leaving 12 bases of the junction without a gene match. The CDR3 covers 17 residues, taking in both the cysteine and the phenylalanine. Left in the record is the CDR3 DNA by itself, 51 bases read in frame from the first base.

The paper's findings and limits, for the study overall: A TCR beta motif made up of several highly homologous amino acid variants appeared to be characteristic of blood from ankylosing spondylitis patients. According to the report, matched synovial fluid samples from ankylosing spondylitis patients were significantly enriched for the disease-linked clones. Some motif variants were previously reported in synovial fluid and blood of reactive arthritis patients, suggesting common disease-initiation mechanisms. The disease-linked clones showed a CD8+ phenotype and occurred at relatively low frequencies in peripheral blood.

The V gene is TRBV10-3 and the J gene is TRBJ2-2; a stretch of 9 junction bases matches TRBD1. The sample comprised blood, either unsorted or a sorted T cell fraction (not recorded which). The origin of this receptor is a male donor with ankylosing spondylitis or in good health (not recorded which). CDR3 region: CAISAPGQGGIAGELFF. The DNA reads as follows: TGTGCCATCAGTGCCCCGGGACAGGGAGGTATTGCCGGGGAGCTGTTTTTT.